A selection of T cell receptor beta chains follows, all from one sample in a study of blood T cell repertoires in COVID-19. Some clones are missing from TCRdb's copy, which holds only in-frame ones; the method was immunoSEQ multiplex PCR. The sample shows around 260,000 clones, 89% of them seen only once. Sequencing was carried out using peripheral blood. The receptor source for this set is a middle-aged woman who had recovered from COVID-19. The conserved cysteine and the conserved F or W are not part of the CDR3 here. Rows give clone size only sometimes, using once, few, many, or a class for an expanded clone.

clone size	V gene	CDR3 protein
once	TRBV6-6	ASRRQALNTEAF
many	TRBV21-1	ASSIKRERRGHEQF
-	TRBV6-2/TRBV6-3	ASSPWRAESSYNEQF
-	TRBV7-6	ASSLGQGVDEQF
-	TRBV30	AWSTGRQNEQF
-	TRBV2	ASSEYSPSTDTQY
-	TRBV6-5	ASSYSSSSEGGYT
-	TRBV28	ASRLPGVGSSYNEQF
once	TRBV21-1	AKAGRPYNEQF
-	TRBV3-1/TRBV3-2	ASTSSGSSYNEQF
-	TRBV6-5	ASSPPSLNQPQH
-	TRBV4-1	ASSQGPGAGELF
-	TRBV14	ASSQGGLAGGPSSYEQY
once	TRBV6-5	ASRADRVGNQPQH
-	TRBV28	ASTLGQGTDTQY
-	TRBV24-1	ATSGGPYRGNEQF